This T cell receptor beta chain was captured in a study of OX40 agonist ivuxolimab in advanced cancers. On this clone itself: Its antigen is as yet unknown.

Whole-study findings and limits: CD8+ T cells (on average) carried more expanded clones than CD4+ T cells.

Sequencing was performed with immunoSEQ multiplex PCR; in TCRdb, only in-frame clones are kept and a portion is missing. The table shows some 45,000 clones, with roughly nine tenths occurring only once. Germline V CDR1 and CDR2: ENHRY, SYGVKD. The CDR3 sequence is 13 residues long. V shed 0 bases and J shed 6 bases, with 6 bases lying between them. The sequencing here drew on CD4+ or CD8+ T cells sorted from blood, taken in a trial of the OX40 agonist ivuxolimab. This TCR came from an adult with an advanced solid tumor such as melanoma, head and neck, liver or kidney cancer. The chain links TRBV10-3 to TRBJ1-5; D is possibly TRBD1 (5 bases). The CDR3 region has the DNA TGTGCCATCAGTGAGTCGAGGGGTCAGCCCCAGCATTTT. Protein product: CAISESRGQPQHF.